This T cell receptor beta chain was captured in a study of T cells after yellow fever vaccination. Study as a whole: Fractions of low cell number were prepared using SMART-Seq v4 Ultra Low Input. Broader study findings: Abundant clonotypes (contaminants from the bulk population) could be present in FACS-sorted repertoires. Although the secondary response was weaker, it peaked faster, at day 5 versus 15.

Germline assignment: CDR1 DFQATT and CDR2 SNEGSKA (reference sequence). Between the trimmed V and J ends, which lost 0 bases and 2 bases, there was a span of 14 bases. The CDR3 contains 15 residues. This clonotype appeared many times. Antigen unknown. Universal primer sites and UMIs were introduced during 5'RACE template-switching synthesis of TCR cDNA. MiXCR, applied by TCRdb to the 5' RACE reads, yields one record per CDR3 protein. The sample lists around 100,000 distinct CDR3 sequences, 8.4% occurring once. The J gene is TRBJ2-7, the V gene TRBV20-1; D may correspond to TRBD1 or TRBD2 (7 bases each). Sequences were derived from CD8+ T cells sorted from PBMCs, sampled 45 days after the yellow fever booster vaccination. This receptor was identified in a man younger than 45 who received the YFV17D yellow fever vaccine. The CDR3 DNA reads as TGCAGTGCTAGAGAGGGAGGGGGCACTGCCTACGAGCAGTACTTC. Residues: CSAREGGGTAYEQYF.